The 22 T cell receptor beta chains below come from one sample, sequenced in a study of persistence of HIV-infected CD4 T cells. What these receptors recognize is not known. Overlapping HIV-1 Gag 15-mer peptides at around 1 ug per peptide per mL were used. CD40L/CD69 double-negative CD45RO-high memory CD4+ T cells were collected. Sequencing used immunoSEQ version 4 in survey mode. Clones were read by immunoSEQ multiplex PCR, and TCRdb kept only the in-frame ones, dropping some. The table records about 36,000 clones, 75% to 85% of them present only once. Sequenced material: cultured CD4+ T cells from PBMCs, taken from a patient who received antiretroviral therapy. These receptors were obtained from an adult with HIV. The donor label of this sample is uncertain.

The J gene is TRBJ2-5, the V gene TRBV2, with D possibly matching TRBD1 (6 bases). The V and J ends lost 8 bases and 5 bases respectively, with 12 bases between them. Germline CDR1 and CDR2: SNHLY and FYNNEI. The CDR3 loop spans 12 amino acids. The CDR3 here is CASSGDTETQYF. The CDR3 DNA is TGTGCCAGCTCAGGGGATACTGAGACCCAGTACTTC.

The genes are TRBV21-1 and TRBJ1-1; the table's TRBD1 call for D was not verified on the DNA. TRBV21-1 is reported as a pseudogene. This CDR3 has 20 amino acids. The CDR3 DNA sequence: TGTGCCAGCAGCAAAGCGGGTAGTCTTTCAACAGCAGCTATGAACACTGAAGCTTTCTTT. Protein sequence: CASSKAGSLSTAAMNTEAFF.

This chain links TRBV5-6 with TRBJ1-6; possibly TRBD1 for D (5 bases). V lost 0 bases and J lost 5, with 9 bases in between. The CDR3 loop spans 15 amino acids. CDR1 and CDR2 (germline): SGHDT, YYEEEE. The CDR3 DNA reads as TGTGCCAGCAGCTTGGTTGGCAGGGATAATTCACCCCTCCACTTT. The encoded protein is CASSLVGRDNSPLHF.

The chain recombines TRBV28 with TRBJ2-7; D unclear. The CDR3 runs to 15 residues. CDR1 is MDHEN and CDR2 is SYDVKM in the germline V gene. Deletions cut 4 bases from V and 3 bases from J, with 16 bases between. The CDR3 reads CASSSTNGRYYEQYF. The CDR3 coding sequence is TGTGCCAGCAGTTCCACTAACGGCAGGTACTACGAGCAGTACTTC. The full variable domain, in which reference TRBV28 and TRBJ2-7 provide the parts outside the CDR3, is DVKVTQSSRYLVKRTGEKVFLECVQDMDHENMFWYRQDPGLGLRLIYFSYDVKMKEKGDIPEGYSVSREKKERFSLILESASTNQTSMYLCASSSTNGRYYEQYFGPGTRLTVT.

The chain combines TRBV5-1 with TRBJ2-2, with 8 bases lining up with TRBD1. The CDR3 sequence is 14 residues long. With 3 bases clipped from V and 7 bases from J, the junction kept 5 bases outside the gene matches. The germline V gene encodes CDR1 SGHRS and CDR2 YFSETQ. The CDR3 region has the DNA TGCGCCAGCAGCTCAGGGGGCTATATCGGGGAGCTGTTTTTT. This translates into CASSSGGYIGELFF.

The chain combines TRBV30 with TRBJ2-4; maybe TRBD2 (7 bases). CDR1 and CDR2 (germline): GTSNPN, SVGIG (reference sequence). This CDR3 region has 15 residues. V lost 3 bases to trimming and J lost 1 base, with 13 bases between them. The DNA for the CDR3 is TGTGCCTGGAGGGCCCGGGGGGCCGCCAAAAACATTCAGTACTTC. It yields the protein CAWRARGAAKNIQYF.

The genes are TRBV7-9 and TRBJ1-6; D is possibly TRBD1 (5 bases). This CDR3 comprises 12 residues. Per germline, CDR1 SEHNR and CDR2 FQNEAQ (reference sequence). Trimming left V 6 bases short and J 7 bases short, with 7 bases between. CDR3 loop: CASREGNSPLHF. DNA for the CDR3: TGTGCCAGCAGGGAGGGGAATTCACCCCTCCACTTT.

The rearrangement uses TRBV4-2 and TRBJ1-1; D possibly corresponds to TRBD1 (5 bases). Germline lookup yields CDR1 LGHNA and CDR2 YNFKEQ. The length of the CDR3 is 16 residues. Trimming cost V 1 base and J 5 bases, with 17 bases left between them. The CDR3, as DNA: TGTGCCAGCAGCCAAGGCCTGGCGCAGGGTGAGACTGAAGCTTTCTTT. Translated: CASSQGLAQGETEAFF.

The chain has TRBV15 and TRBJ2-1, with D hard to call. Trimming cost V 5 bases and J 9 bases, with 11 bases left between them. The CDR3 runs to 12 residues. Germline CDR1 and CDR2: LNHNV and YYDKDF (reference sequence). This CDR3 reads CATSQGASEQFF. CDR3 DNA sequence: TGTGCCACCAGCCAAGGAGCGAGTGAGCAGTTCTTC.

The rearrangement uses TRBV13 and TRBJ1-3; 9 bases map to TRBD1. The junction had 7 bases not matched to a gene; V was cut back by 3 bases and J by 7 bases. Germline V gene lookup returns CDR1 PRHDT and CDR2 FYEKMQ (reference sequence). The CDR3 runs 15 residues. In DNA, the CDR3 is TGTGCCAGCAGCTTTCGGACAGGGGCGAAGAACACCATATATTTT. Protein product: CASSFRTGAKNTIYF.

The DNA for the CDR3 is TGCGCCAGCAGCCAAGATTCCGGAGTAGCGGGAGATACGCAGTATTTT. Amino acids: CASSQDSGVAGDTQYF. The V gene is TRBV4-1, the J gene TRBJ2-3, with 7 bases identical to TRBD2. Germline-derived CDR1 and CDR2 are MGHRA and YSYEKL. The CDR3 is made up of 16 amino acids. The junction had 8 bases not matched to a gene; V was cut back by 0 bases and J by 5 bases.

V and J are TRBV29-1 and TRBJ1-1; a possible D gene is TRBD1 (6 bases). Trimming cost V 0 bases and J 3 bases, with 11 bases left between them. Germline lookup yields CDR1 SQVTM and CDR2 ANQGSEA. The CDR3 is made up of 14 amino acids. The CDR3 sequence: CSVEEGGADTEAFF. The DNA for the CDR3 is TGCAGCGTTGAAGAAGGGGGGGCAGACACTGAAGCTTTCTTT.

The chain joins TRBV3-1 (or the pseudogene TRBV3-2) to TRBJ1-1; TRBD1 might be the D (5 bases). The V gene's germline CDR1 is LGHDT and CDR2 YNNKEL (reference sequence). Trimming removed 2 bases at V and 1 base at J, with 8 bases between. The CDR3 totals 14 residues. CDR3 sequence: CASSQQGGNTEAFF. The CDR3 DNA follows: TGTGCCAGCAGCCAACAGGGAGGGAACACTGAAGCTTTCTTT.

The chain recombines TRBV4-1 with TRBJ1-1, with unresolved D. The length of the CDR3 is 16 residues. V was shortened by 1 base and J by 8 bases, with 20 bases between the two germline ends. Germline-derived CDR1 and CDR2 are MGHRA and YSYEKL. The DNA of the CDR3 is TGCGCCAGCAGCCAAGGGGAAACTGTAACATTTCCCGAAGCTTTCTTT. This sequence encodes CASSQGETVTFPEAFF.

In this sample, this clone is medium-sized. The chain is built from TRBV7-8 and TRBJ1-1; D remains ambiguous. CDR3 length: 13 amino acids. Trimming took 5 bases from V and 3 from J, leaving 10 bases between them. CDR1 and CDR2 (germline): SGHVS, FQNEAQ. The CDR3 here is CASSRDAYTEAFF. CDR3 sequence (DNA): TGTGCCAGCAGCCGAGACGCCTACACTGAAGCTTTCTTT.

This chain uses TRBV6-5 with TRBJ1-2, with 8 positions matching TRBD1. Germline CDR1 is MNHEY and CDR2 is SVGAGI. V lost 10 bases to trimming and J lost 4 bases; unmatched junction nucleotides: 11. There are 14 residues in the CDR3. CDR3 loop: CATHRTGSSYGYTF. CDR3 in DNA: TGTGCCACCCACCGGACAGGGAGTAGCTATGGCTACACCTTC.

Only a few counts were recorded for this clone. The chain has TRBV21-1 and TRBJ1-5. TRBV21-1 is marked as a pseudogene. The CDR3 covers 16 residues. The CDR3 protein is CASSTRAGRGNQPQHF. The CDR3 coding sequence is TGTGCCAGCAGCACAAGGGCGGGGAGGGGGAATCAGCCCCAGCATTTT.

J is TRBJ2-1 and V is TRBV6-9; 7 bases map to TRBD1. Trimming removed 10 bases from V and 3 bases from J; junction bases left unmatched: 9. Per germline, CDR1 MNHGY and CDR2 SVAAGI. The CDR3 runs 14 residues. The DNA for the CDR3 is TGTGCCACCCTGGGACAGCATCACTACAATGAGCAGTTCTTC. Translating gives CATLGQHHYNEQFF.

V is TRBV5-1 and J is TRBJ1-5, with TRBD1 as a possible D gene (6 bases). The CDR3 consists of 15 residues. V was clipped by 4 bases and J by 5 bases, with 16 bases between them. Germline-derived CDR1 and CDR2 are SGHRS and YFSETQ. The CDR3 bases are TGCGCCAGCAGCCGTACGGGACAAGCCTATCAGCCCCAGCATTTT. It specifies CASSRTGQAYQPQHF.

The CDR3, as DNA: TGTGCCAGCAGTCAGCTCTCACTGGGCGAGCAGTACTTC. This translates into CASSQLSLGEQYF. V and J are TRBV5-5 and TRBJ2-7; the D is unclear. Between the trimmed V and J ends, which lost 5 bases and 6 bases, there was a span of 15 bases. Per germline, CDR1 SGHKS and CDR2 YYEKEE (reference sequence). CDR3 length: 13 residues.

The chain's CDR3 is CASAPNSYNSPLHF. The CDR3 DNA reads as TGTGCTAGTGCCCCGAACTCCTATAATTCACCCCTCCACTTT. The chain couples TRBV12-5 to TRBJ1-6, with D uncertain. Germline V CDR1 and CDR2: LGHNT, FRNRAP. Trimming removed 7 bases from V and 0 bases from J, with 7 bases in between. The CDR3 has 14 amino acids.

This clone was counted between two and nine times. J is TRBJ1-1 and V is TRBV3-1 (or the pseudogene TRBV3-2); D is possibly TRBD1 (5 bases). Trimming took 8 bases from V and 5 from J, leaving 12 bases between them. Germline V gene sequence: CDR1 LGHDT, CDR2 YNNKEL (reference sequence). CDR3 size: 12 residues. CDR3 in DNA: TGTGCCAGCGGGGCAGCTGATACTGAAGCTTTCTTT. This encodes CASGAADTEAFF.